This T cell receptor (beta chain) was identified during a study of T cell responses to AZD1222 COVID-19 vaccine. Study-wide results and limits: Repertoire samples came only from after the peak T cell response. The study found vaccine-associated CD4 TCRs spanning spike, dominant at 160-218 and 743-854. Nearly half of spike-specific TCRs reportedly target unmutated variant regions. The donor group comprised mostly white British people and more females; the analysis possibly underestimated clonal diversity.

TCRdb's copy holds only in-frame clones and misses some; the assay was immunoSEQ multiplex PCR. Counted here are about 140,000 clones, about four fifths occurring once; the ten biggest clones make up about 4%. In germline, CDR1 is SNHLY, CDR2 FYNNEI. Trimming left V 7 bases short and J 14 bases short, with 18 bases between. CDR3 length equals 12 residues. About this clone: Its antigen is unidentified.

The sample was peripheral blood, taken on day 0 of AZD1222 vaccination. The clonotype was recovered from an adult in good health. This chain links TRBV2 with TRBJ2-4; the D gene is possibly TRBD1 (6 bases). The chain's CDR3 is CASIATEGVKYF. CDR3 nucleotides: TGTGCCAGCATTGCGACAGAGGGGGTTAAGTACTTC.